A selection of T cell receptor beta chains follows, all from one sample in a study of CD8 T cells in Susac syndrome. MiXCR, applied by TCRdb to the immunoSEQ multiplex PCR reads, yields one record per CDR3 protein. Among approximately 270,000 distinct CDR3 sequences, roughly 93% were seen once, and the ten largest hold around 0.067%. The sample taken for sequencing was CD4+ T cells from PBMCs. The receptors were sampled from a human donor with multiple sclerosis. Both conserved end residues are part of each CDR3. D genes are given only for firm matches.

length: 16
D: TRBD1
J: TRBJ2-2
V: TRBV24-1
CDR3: CATRPGGLRTTGELFF

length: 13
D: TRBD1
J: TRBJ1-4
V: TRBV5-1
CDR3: CASNSGGNEKLFF

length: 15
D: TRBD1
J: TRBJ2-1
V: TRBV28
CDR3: CASSATGGAWGEQFF

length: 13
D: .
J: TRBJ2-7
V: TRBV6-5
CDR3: CASRNNLQGKQYF

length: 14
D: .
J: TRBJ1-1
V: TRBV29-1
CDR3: CSVVLPERGAEAFF

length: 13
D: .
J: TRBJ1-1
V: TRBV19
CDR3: CASSMDGGDEAFF

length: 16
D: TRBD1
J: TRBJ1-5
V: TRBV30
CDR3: CAWSVSIGQVDQPQHF

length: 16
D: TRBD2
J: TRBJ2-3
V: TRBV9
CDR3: CASSVASGGFTDTQYF

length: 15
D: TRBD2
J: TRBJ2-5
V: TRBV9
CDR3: CASSVGREGRETQYF

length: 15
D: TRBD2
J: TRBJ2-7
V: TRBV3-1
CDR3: CASSQEGLAGEEQYF

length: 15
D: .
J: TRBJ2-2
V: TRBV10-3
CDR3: CAISEGTPNTGELFF

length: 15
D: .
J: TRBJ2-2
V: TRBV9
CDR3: CASSVSFANTGELFF

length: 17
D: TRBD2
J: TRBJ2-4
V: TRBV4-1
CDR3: CASSLGGAKGLKNIQYF

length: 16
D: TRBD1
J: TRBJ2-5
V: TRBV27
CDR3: CASSSARTGGRETQYF

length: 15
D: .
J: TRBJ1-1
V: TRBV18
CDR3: CASSPPPRANTEAFF

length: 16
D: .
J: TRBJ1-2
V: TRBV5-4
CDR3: CASSSESGPFNYGYTF

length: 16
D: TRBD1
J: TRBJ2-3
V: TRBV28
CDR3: CASSLPGTVGADTQYF